These 19 T cell receptor beta chains share one sample of origin, sequenced in a study of blood T cell repertoires in COVID-19. TCRdb's table, derived via immunoSEQ multiplex PCR, lists solely in-frame clones and lacks some. Of around 130,000 clones in the sample, about 86% were seen once. Sequenced material: peripheral blood. These receptors were taken from a woman aged 50 to 60 who had recovered from COVID-19.

The chain carries TRBV7-3 and TRBJ2-1; D possibly corresponds to TRBD2 (6 bases). The V gene lost 0 bases and the J gene lost 5 bases, with 11 bases spanning the gap. Germline lookup yields CDR1 SGHTA and CDR2 FQGTGA. The CDR3 spans 15 residues. CDR3 nucleotide sequence: TGTGCCAGCAGCTTAACAAGCGGGCCTAACAATGAGCAGTTCTTC. Translating it yields CASSLTSGPNNEQFF.

The genes are TRBV11-2 and TRBJ2-2, with 7 bases lining up with TRBD1. The CDR3 loop spans 16 amino acids. V shed 5 bases and J 2 bases; nucleotides not matched to a gene: 8. Germline V gene sequence: CDR1 SGHAT, CDR2 FQNNGV. CDR3 nucleotide sequence: TGTGCCAGCAGCCGTACAGGGGTTAGTAACACCGGGGAGCTGTTTTTT. This sequence encodes CASSRTGVSNTGELFF.

The rearrangement links TRBV7-3 to TRBJ2-1, with 9 bases that match TRBD1. J lost 1 base, V lost 4 bases, and 2 bases had no gene match. CDR3 length: 15 amino acids. CDR1 and CDR2 from the germline V gene are SGHTA and FQGTGA. CDR3 coding DNA: TGTGCCAGCAGCTATGACAGGGGGTCCTACAATGAGCAGTTCTTC. This codes for CASSYDRGSYNEQFF.

The sample holds one count of this clone. This chain joins TRBV19 and TRBJ1-1; 7 bases fit TRBD1. Germline V lookup: CDR1 LNHDA, CDR2 SQIVND (reference sequence). With 5 bases clipped from V and 5 bases from J, the junction kept 8 bases outside the gene matches. This CDR3 is built from 14 residues. The CDR3: CASSYPTGVTEAFF. The CDR3 nucleotides read TGTGCCAGTAGTTACCCAACAGGGGTTACTGAAGCTTTCTTT.

The chain joins TRBV4-2 to TRBJ2-2, with no clear D. Germline V lookup: CDR1 LGHNA, CDR2 YNFKEQ. This CDR3 spans 16 amino acids. V was shortened by 4 bases and J by 0 bases, with 12 bases between the two germline ends. The CDR3 DNA sequence: TGTGCCAGCAGCCCCTTTTCAGTCGCGAACACCGGGGAGCTGTTTTTT. Encoded protein: CASSPFSVANTGELFF.

Here the CDR3 DNA reads TGTGCCAGTTCATCCGGGGGCGGGAGAGGTTACAATGAGCAGTTCTTC. It is translated as CASSSGGGRGYNEQFF. V is TRBV19 and J is TRBJ2-1; TRBD2 might be the D (7 bases). Germline V gives CDR1 LNHDA, CDR2 SQIVND (reference sequence). V was trimmed by 8 bases and J by 4 bases, leaving 21 bases between them. CDR3 length equals 16 residues. Looking up the rest from reference TRBV19 and TRBJ2-1 gives the full variable domain: DGGITQSPKYLFRKEGQNVTLSCEQNLNHDAMYWYRQDPGQGLRLIYYSQIVNDFQKGDIAEGYSVSREKKESFPLTVTSAQKNPTAFYLCASSSGGGRGYNEQFFGPGTRLTVL.

The chain links TRBV2 to TRBJ2-5; 9 bases fit TRBD2. CDR1 SNHLY and CDR2 FYNNEI come from the germline V gene. This CDR3 region has 14 residues. The J segment lost 1 base and the V segment lost 10 bases, leaving 7 bases of the junction unmatched. Written as DNA, the CDR3 is TGTGCCAAGAGACTAGCGGCGACCCAAGAGACCCAGTACTTC. Its translation: CAKRLAATQETQYF.

This chain links TRBV18 with TRBJ1-1, with TRBD1 as a possible D gene (6 bases). The germline CDR1 and CDR2 sequences are KGHSH and LQKENI. The CDR3 covers 16 residues. Deletions cut 2 bases from V and 3 bases from J, with 16 bases between. The CDR3 protein is CASSPSARQGYTEAFF. The CDR3 DNA is TGTGCCAGCTCACCATCGGCTAGGCAGGGGTACACTGAAGCTTTCTTT.

J is TRBJ2-1 and V is TRBV6-2 or TRBV6-3, with TRBD1 matching 7 bases. Germline CDR1 reads MNHEY; CDR2 reads SVGEGT. The CDR3 has 15 residues. Germline trimming cut 4 bases from V and 11 bases from J; bases unmatched to any gene: 14. The CDR3 reads CASSSRGQQQFKQFF. CDR3 DNA sequence: TGTGCCAGCAGTTCAAGGGGACAGCAGCAATTTAAGCAGTTCTTC.

This chain joins TRBV7-9 and TRBJ2-3, with TRBD2 matching 11 bases. The germline V gene encodes CDR1 SEHNR and CDR2 FQNEAQ (reference sequence). The CDR3 spans 15 residues. Trimming took 7 bases from V and 6 from J; bases not matched to a gene: 9. CDR3 sequence (DNA): TGTGCCAGCACCACAGTAGCGGGAGGGGCGGATACGCAGTATTTT. Translation gives CASTTVAGGADTQYF.

This clone ranks as medium-sized. The V gene is TRBV7-2, the J gene TRBJ1-1, with 7 bases matching TRBD1. CDR1 and CDR2 (germline): SGHTA, FQGNSA. Losses at the gene ends were 5 bases for V and 1 base for J; bases not matched to a gene: 7. The CDR3 has 15 residues. CDR3 DNA sequence: TGTGCCAGCAGCCCAGAGACAGGGTCGAACACTGAAGCTTTCTTT. Translation gives CASSPETGSNTEAFF.

The chain couples TRBV19 to TRBJ2-5; D call uncertain. Trimming left V 3 bases short and J 0 bases short, with 5 bases between. Per germline, CDR1 LNHDA and CDR2 SQIVND (reference sequence). CDR3 length: 13 residues. CDR3 DNA: TGTGCCAGTAGTATGACTCACCAAGAGACCCAGTACTTC. It translates to CASSMTHQETQYF.

J is TRBJ2-5 and V is TRBV18, with D perhaps TRBD1 (5 bases). From germline, CDR1 is KGHSH and CDR2 LQKENI. The CDR3 totals 13 residues. The V end lost 2 bases, the J end lost 9 bases, and 13 bases lay between the germline ends. The CDR3 loop is CASSPTTVPAQYF. CDR3 nucleotide sequence: TGTGCCAGCTCACCAACGACAGTCCCGGCCCAGTACTTC.

This rearrangement joins TRBV11-1 to TRBJ2-3; TRBD2 agrees at 11 bases. The ends lost 5 bases at V and 4 bases at J; junction bases unmatched: 8. The CDR3 is 16 residues long. Germline assignment: CDR1 SGHAT and CDR2 FQDESV (reference sequence). DNA of the CDR3: TGTGCCAGCAGCCCCCCCACGGGACTAGCGGCAGATACGCAGTATTTT. The encoded protein is CASSPPTGLAADTQYF.

This clone was detected once. The rearrangement joins TRBV7-9 to TRBJ1-2, with 9 bases that match TRBD1. CDR1 and CDR2 from the germline V gene are SEHNR and FQNEAQ (reference sequence). The CDR3 is made up of 14 amino acids. V shed 6 bases and J 10 bases; nucleotides not matched to a gene: 12. CDR3 nucleotide sequence: TGTGCCAGCAGTACCGGGACAGGGACGGAGGACTACACCTTC. Protein: CASSTGTGTEDYTF.

The chain uses TRBV5-6 and TRBJ2-1, with TRBD1 matching 11 bases. The CDR3 consists of 16 residues. From germline, CDR1 is SGHDT and CDR2 YYEEEE. After removal of 0 bases from V and 7 bases from J, the junction contained 6 bases not matched to a gene. CDR3 nucleotides: TGTGCCAGCAGCTTGGCCGGGACAGGGGGAGGAAATGAGCAGTTCTTC. Amino acids: CASSLAGTGGGNEQFF.

The chain is built from TRBV5-4 and TRBJ1-3, with D possibly TRBD1 on 5 matching bases. Trimming took off 1 base at V and 0 bases at J, with 14 bases between the two ends. Germline V CDR1 and CDR2: SGHNT, YYREEE (reference sequence). The CDR3 extends over 17 amino acids. CDR3 sequence (DNA): TGTGCCAGCAGCTTGTTACCAGGGCCTGGCTCTGGAAACACCATATATTTT. Amino acid sequence: CASSLLPGPGSGNTIYF.

This sequence joins TRBV2 and TRBJ1-2; perhaps TRBD1 as D (6 bases). The length of the CDR3 is 14 residues. The V end was cut by 6 bases, the J end by 6 bases, with 17 bases between. CDR1 is SNHLY and CDR2 is FYNNEI in the germline V gene. This CDR3 reads CASSRTASGDGYTF. CDR3 DNA sequence: TGTGCCAGCAGCCGGACAGCCTCTGGGGATGGCTACACCTTC.

In the case of this clone: Its ends do not fully match the called genes, so a read error is possible. The genes are TRBV18 and TRBJ2-3, with TRBD2 matching 8 bases. Per the germline V gene, CDR1 is KGHSH and CDR2 is LQKENI. CDR3 length equals 12 residues. The CDR3 nucleotides read TGTGCCAGCTCACCACCCGGGACTAGGTTCTTTTTT. This sequence encodes CASSPPGTRFFF.